This entry describes one T cell receptor beta chain. This CDR3 is also generated by other DNA sequences in the sample. The CDR3 has 13 residues. Per germline, CDR1 GTSNPN and CDR2 SVGIG (reference sequence). J was trimmed by 7 bases and V by 0 bases; bases with no gene match: 2. Original handling: Estimates of nucleated cell counts were drawn from the amplification of reference gene primers. Assay: immunoSEQ multiplex PCR; the TCRdb copy retains only in-frame clones and omits some. V and J calls and clone size follow that table, whereas D and trimming were derived from the DNA. In the table there are around 240,000 clones, roughly 88% of which are singletons. The record originates from a study of blood T cell repertoires in COVID-19. The wider study: PBMCs, B-cell-depleted T cells, or T cells were the source of the cDNA or gDNA that made up the material.

The genes are TRBV30 and TRBJ1-5; 8 bases are a match to TRBD1. The sequencing sample was made of PBMCs or T cells enriched from blood (not recorded which). This TCR was sampled from a woman between 50 and 59 years old who had recovered from COVID-19. The CDR3 nucleotides read TGTGCCTGGAGTGTACAGGGGGGGCAGCCCCAGCATTTT. It is translated as CAWSVQGGQPQHF.